These T cell receptor beta chains were read from a single sample in a study of T-cell memory formation after mild COVID-19. In TCRdb, the 5' RACE reads were re-called with MiXCR into one record per CDR3 protein. The sample carries fewer than 450,000 distinct CDR3 sequences, 20% to 25% recorded once. Material: PBMCs or a T cell subset sorted from them (not recorded which). These receptors all come from an adult woman who had mild COVID-19 (a few samples of this study predate the infection). Cell type and time point are not known. Both conserved end residues are part of each CDR3. Fields, in order: V gene, J gene, CDR3 length, CDR3 protein.

>TRBV6-6|TRBJ1-5|12
CASMQGNQPQHF
>TRBV29-1|TRBJ2-1|13
CSGGTSGRGEQFF
>TRBV5-1|TRBJ1-4|15
CASSFGRGINEKLFF
>TRBV12-3/TRBV12-4|TRBJ2-3|14
CASSLNSRTDTQYF
>TRBV6-2/TRBV6-3|TRBJ2-1|14
CASIPGGLSNEQFF
>TRBV4-1|TRBJ1-2|15
CASSQDGPLGYGYTF
>TRBV20-1|TRBJ2-7|14
CSVMKREGRYEQYF
>TRBV10-3|TRBJ1-3|10
CASSGNTIYF
>TRBV13|TRBJ2-7|16
CASSLQGAFLSYEQYF
>TRBV5-1|TRBJ2-3|14
CASTPGDATDTQYF
>TRBV20-1|TRBJ1-6|16
CSANPSRGARGSPLHF
>TRBV3-1|TRBJ1-2|15
CASTPEGRRRHGYTF
>TRBV9|TRBJ2-3|16
CASSGNPGPGTDTQYF
>TRBV12-3/TRBV12-4|TRBJ2-7|12
CASSFLAYEQYF
>TRBV6-5|TRBJ2-7|16
CASSYSSSGGTYEQYF
>TRBV7-9|TRBJ2-1|12
CASSWDPTEQFF
>TRBV6-6|TRBJ1-4|15
CASSRQGGINEKLFF
>TRBV2|TRBJ1-1|15
CASLNRQSMNTEAFF
>TRBV5-1|TRBJ1-2|14
CASSSRTYDYGYTF
>TRBV5-1|TRBJ2-1|15
CASSASSRRSNEQFF
>TRBV20-1|TRBJ2-5|18
CSARLPGTSGGASSTQYF
>TRBV24-1|TRBJ2-3|14
CATSQGARGDTQYF
>TRBV7-2|TRBJ2-5|11
CASSLSEPQYF
>TRBV5-1|TRBJ1-3|14
CASSLRSSGNTIYF
>TRBV11-2|TRBJ2-3|14
CASSFSGVPDTQYF
>TRBV9|TRBJ1-1|13
CASSDPGHTEAFF
>TRBV5-5|TRBJ2-7|13
CASSLVPGYEQYF
>TRBV7-9|TRBJ2-5|16
CASSVPGTSGIETQYF
>TRBV12-3/TRBV12-4|TRBJ2-1|17
CASSLKGREVPYNEQFF
>TRBV19|TRBJ1-4|15
CASSERTGTNEKLFF
>TRBV2|TRBJ2-3|15
CASSDVRGRPDTQYF
>TRBV6-2/TRBV6-3|TRBJ2-7|16
CASSYSGTSNFYEQYF
>TRBV29-1|TRBJ2-3|16
CSVRSGGPALTDTQYF
>TRBV5-1|TRBJ2-7|16
CASSLASSGVSYEQYF
>TRBV21-1|TRBJ1-6|18
CASSKVGIPGQAFSPLHF